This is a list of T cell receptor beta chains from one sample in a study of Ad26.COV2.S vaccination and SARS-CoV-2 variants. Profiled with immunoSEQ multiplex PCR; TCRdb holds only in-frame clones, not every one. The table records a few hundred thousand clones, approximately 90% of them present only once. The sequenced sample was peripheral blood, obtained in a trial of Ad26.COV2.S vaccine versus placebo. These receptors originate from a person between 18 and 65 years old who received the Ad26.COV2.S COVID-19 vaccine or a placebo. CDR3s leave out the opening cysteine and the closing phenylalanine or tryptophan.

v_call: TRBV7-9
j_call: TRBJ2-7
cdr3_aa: ASSFGDHEQY

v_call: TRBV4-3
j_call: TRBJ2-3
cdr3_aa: ASSQETGTKQY

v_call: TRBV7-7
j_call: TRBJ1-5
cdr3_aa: ASSYSEGQPQH

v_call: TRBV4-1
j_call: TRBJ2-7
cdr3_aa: ASSHSGTGNYEQY

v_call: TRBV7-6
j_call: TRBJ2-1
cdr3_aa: ASSSMGTLEGSGRLDEQF

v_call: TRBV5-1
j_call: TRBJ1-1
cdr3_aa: ASSLDRVGTEAF

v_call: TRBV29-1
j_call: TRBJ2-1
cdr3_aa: SVTGWNEQF

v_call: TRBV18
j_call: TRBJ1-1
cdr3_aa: ASGNVRVEGTEAF

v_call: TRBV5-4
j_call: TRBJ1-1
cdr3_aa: ASSKNRGQNTEAF

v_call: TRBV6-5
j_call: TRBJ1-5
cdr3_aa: ASQISNYRGEPQH

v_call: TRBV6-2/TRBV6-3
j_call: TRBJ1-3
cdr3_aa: ASSPGHSGNTIY

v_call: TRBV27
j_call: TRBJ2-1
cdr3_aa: ASSLIAAVSYNEQF

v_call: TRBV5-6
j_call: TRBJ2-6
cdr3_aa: ASSQPGTWKSGANVLT

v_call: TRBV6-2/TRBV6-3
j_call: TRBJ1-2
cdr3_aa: ASSRTAFDGYT

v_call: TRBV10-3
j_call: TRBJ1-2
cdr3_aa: AISEITGGNGYT

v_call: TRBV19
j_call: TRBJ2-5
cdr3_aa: ASSASGRAQETQY

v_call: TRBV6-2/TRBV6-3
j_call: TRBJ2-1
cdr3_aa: ASSYRRGVPDNEQF

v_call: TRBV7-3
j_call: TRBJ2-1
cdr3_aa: ASSFGTLHNEQF

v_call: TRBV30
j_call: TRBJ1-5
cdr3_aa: AWSAAGGRNQPQH

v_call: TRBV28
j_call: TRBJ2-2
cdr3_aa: ASSLSAGTGELF

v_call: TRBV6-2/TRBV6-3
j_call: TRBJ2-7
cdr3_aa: ASSRSRDISLGQY

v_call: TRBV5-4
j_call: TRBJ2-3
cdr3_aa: ASSLVVTSTDTQY

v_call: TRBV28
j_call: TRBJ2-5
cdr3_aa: ASSLRVGVADLQETQY

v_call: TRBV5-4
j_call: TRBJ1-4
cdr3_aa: ASSLARGREEKLF

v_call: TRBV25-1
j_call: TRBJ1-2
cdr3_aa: ASSVWQGADLGGYT

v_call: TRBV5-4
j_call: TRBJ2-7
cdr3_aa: ASRSAWDSYEQY

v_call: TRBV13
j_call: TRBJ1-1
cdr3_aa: ASSGESGSTEAF

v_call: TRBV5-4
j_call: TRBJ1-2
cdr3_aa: ASSSNRDRVDGYT

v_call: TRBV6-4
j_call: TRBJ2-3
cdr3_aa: ASSVRTSASTDTQY

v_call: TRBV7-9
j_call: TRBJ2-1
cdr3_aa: ASSSLSPSSGRAVNEQF

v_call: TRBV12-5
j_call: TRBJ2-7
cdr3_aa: ASGPDAYEQY

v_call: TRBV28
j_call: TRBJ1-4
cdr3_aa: ASRTHTDRRLRLF

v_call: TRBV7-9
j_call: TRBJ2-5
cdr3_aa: ASSSWDGQETQY

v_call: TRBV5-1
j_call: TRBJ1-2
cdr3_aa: ASSLAKPGQVTFYGYT

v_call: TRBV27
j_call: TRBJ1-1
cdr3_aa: ASSPRFGQRTEAF

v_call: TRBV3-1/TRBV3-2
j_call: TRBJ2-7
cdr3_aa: ASSQHVGQVSYEQY

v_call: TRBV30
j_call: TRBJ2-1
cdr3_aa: AWSRGIVNEQF

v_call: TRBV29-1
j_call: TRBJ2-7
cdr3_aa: SVVGTSAYEQY

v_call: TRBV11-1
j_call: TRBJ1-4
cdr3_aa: ASSSGQWNEKLF

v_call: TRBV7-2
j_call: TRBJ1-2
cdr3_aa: ASSSNRGGVNYGYT

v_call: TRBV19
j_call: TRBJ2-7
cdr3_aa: ASSIDRGRRRQQY

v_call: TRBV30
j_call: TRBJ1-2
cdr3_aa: AWTGTTRGYT